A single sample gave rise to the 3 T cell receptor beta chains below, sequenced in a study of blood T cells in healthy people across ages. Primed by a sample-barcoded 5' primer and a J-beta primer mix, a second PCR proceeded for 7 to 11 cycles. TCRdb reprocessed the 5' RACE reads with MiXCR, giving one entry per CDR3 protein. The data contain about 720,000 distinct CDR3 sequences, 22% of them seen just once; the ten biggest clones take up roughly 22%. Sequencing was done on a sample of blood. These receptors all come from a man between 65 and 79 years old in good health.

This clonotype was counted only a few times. The CDR3: CASRTSGGRSYNEQFF. CDR3 sequence (DNA): TGTGCCAGCAGGACTAGCGGGGGACGCTCCTACAATGAGCAGTTCTTC. The chain couples TRBV12-3 or TRBV12-4 to TRBJ2-1, with 12 bases that match TRBD2. J was trimmed by 0 bases and V by 6 bases; bases with no gene match: 3. CDR3 length: 16 residues.

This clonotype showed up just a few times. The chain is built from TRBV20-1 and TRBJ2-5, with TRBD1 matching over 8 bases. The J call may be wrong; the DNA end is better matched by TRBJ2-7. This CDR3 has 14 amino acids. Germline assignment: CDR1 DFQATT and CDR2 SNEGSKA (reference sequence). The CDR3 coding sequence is TGCAGTGCTCCCGCAGGGGGCCAGAATTACGAGCAGTACTTC. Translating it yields CSAPAGGQNYEQYF.

The CDR3 here is CASSFGDVSGANVLTF. The CDR3 DNA is TGTGCCAGCAGTTTTGGGGACGTCTCTGGGGCCAACGTCCTGACTTTC. This chain joins TRBV28 and TRBJ2-6; D might be TRBD1 or TRBD2, each matching 5 bases. From germline, CDR1 is MDHEN and CDR2 SYDVKM. V lost 3 bases and J 0 bases, leaving 9 bases between the germline ends. The CDR3 extends over 16 amino acids. Based on the CDR3 plus reference TRBV28 and TRBJ2-6, the full variable domain is DVKVTQSSRYLVKRTGEKVFLECVQDMDHENMFWYRQDPGLGLRLIYFSYDVKMKEKGDIPEGYSVSREKKERFSLILESASTNQTSMYLCASSFGDVSGANVLTFGAGSRLTVL.